A single sample is the source of the 9 T cell receptor beta chains below, sequenced in a study of long-term antiretroviral therapy in people with HIV. It was version v3.0 of the immunoSEQ assay that was run at survey level. The table came from immunoSEQ multiplex PCR; TCRdb's copy has only in-frame clones and leaves some out. The table records under 30,000 clones, around 80% of them present only once. The sequences come from unsorted PBMCs, collected 1.1 years before starting antiretroviral therapy. Receptors originate from a woman aged 25 to 39 with HIV.

This rearrangement joins TRBV18 to TRBJ1-2, with D perhaps TRBD1 (5 bases). Germline CDR1 reads KGHSH; CDR2 reads LQKENI. V dropped 2 bases and J dropped 0 bases, with 13 bases sitting between them. The CDR3 runs to 16 residues. The CDR3 nucleotides read TGTGCCAGCTCACCATTCGCACAGGAGCCTAACTATGGCTACACCTTC. Its protein is CASSPFAQEPNYGYTF.

In nucleotides, the CDR3 is TGTGCCAGCAGTCCCACAGTTAACTATGGCTACACCTTC. It yields the protein CASSPTVNYGYTF. The V gene is TRBV27, the J gene TRBJ1-2, with D uncertain. This CDR3 has 13 amino acids. Trimming shortened V by 5 bases and J by 1 base, and 8 bases separated the two germline ends. Germline values: CDR1 MNHEY, CDR2 SMNVEV (reference sequence).

The count of this clone is one. This chain uses TRBV6-1 with TRBJ1-5; no firm D call. The germline gives CDR1 MNHNS, CDR2 SASEGT. Trimming shortened V by 4 bases and J by 0 bases, and 7 bases separated the two germline ends. CDR3 length: 14 amino acids. The CDR3 DNA reads TGTGCCAGCAGTGGGGAATTTAGCAATCAGCCCCAGCATTTT. Protein: CASSGEFSNQPQHF.

The table lists this clone with a count of one. The rearrangement joins TRBV30 to TRBJ1-4; a possible D gene is TRBD1 (6 bases). Germline V gene sequence: CDR1 GTSNPN, CDR2 SVGIG (reference sequence). V lost 3 bases to trimming and J lost 1 base, with 12 bases between them. The CDR3 length is 15 residues. CDR3 nucleotide sequence: TGTGCCTGGAGAAGGGGGGCCGGAACTAATGAAAAACTGTTTTTT. It codes for CAWRRGAGTNEKLFF.

Only one count was recorded for this clone. The chain is built from TRBV4-1 and TRBJ2-1, with 7 positions matching TRBD1. The CDR3 runs 11 residues. The J segment lost 8 bases and the V segment lost 7 bases, leaving 2 bases of the junction unmatched. Germline loops: CDR1 MGHRA, CDR2 YSYEKL. The chain's CDR3 is CASTTGDEQFF. The CDR3 region has the DNA TGCGCCAGCACCACAGGGGATGAGCAGTTCTTC.

CDR3 DNA sequence: TGCGCCAGCTCGTTAGGGGGCGCAGGAGAATATGGCTACACCTTC. It is translated as CASSLGGAGEYGYTF. This chain links TRBV4-1 with TRBJ1-2; 7 bases line up with TRBD1. This CDR3 spans 15 amino acids. V lost 8 bases to trimming and J lost 5 bases; unmatched junction nucleotides: 14. Germline values: CDR1 MGHRA, CDR2 YSYEKL.

The V gene is TRBV18, the J gene TRBJ1-3; D gene uncertain. CDR1 and CDR2 (germline): KGHSH, LQKENI. The CDR3 has 15 amino acids. V lost 6 bases, J lost 4 bases, and 16 bases lay in between. This CDR3 reads CASSRGPNGGNTIYF. CDR3 DNA: TGTGCCAGCTCTCGTGGGCCGAACGGGGGAAACACCATATATTTT.

The chain employs TRBV5-1 and TRBJ1-2; D gene uncertain. V lost 0 bases and J 5 bases, leaving 11 bases between the germline ends. Germline V gene lookup returns CDR1 SGHRS and CDR2 YFSETQ. The CDR3 is 14 residues long. This CDR3 is CASSLDLGRYGYTF. The CDR3 nucleotides read TGCGCCAGCAGCTTGGATCTGGGGAGATATGGCTACACCTTC.

The chain couples TRBV7-2 to TRBJ1-4, with D uncertain. The germline V gene has CDR1 SGHTA and CDR2 FQGNSA. This CDR3 has 15 amino acids. The V end was cut by 1 base, the J end by 3 bases, with 9 bases between. CDR3 bases: TGTGCCAGCAGCTTAGGGGCAGCCGCTAATGAAAAACTGTTTTTT. Its translation is CASSLGAAANEKLFF. Based on the CDR3 plus reference TRBV7-2 and TRBJ1-4, the full variable domain is GAGVSQSPSNKVTEKGKDVELRCDPISGHTALYWYRQSLGQGLEFLIYFQGNSAPDKSGLPSDRFSAERTGGSVSTLTIQRTQQEDSAVYLCASSLGAAANEKLFFGSGTQLSVL.